This paragraph reports one T cell receptor (beta chain). The antigen remains unidentified. The data are from a study of Tregs in tolerant kidney transplant recipients. Study-wide results and caveats: Antigen-driven expansion was suggested because donor-specific Tregs expanded more than all Tregs in tolerant patients. Activated donor B cell expansion appeared to reveal the most relevant donor-specific TCRbeta repertoire. Nucleotide sequences could not be compared across some patients' samples due to primer changes.

The method was immunoSEQ multiplex PCR; TCRdb's version includes in-frame clones alone and lacks a portion of them. This table holds 84,000 or so clones, approximately 94% found once. The CDR3 runs to 14 residues. Per the germline V gene, CDR1 is SGHNT and CDR2 is YENEEA. V was clipped by 5 bases and J by 2 bases, with 13 bases between them. Mixed chimerism was transient after nonmyeloablative marrow transplants from related graft donors. Unstimulated Tregs (CD4+CD25+CD127-) and CD4+CD25- non-Tregs were sorted from PBMCs. The chain employs TRBV11-3 and TRBJ2-7; D perhaps matches TRBD2 (6 bases). This TCR was sampled from a human patient who received a combined kidney and bone marrow transplant. The T cells may come from the graft donor. The sample consisted of CD4+ T cells from blood (PBMCs), taken 12 months after the transplant. CDR3 region: CASSRPGLAYEQYF. DNA of the CDR3: TGTGCCAGCAGCCGACCGGGACTTGCCTACGAGCAGTACTTC. Full variable domain (remainder filled in from reference TRBV11-3 and TRBJ2-7): EAGVVQSPRYKIIEKKQPVAFWCNPISGHNTLYWYLQNLGQGPELLIRYENEEAVDDSQLPKDRFSAERLKGVDSTLKIQPAELGDSAVYLCASSRPGLAYEQYFGPGTRLTVT.